Listed here are 4 T cell receptor beta chains from one sample, sequenced in a study of PD-1 blockade in classical Hodgkin lymphoma. Relapses following autologous stem cell transplantation were seen in all patients, with brentuximab vedotin exposure varying. Generated by immunoSEQ multiplex PCR, the TCRdb table keeps only in-frame clones and is missing some. The sample contains some 93,000 clones, approximately 92% of which appear only once. Material: peripheral blood mononuclear cells (PBMCs), obtained at baseline. All receptors come from a human donor with classical Hodgkin lymphoma.

The rearrangement links TRBV11-2 to TRBJ1-1; D uncertain. The CDR3 runs 16 residues. Trimming took 5 bases from V and 5 from J, leaving 21 bases between them. Germline CDR1 reads SGHAT; CDR2 reads FQNNGV. The DNA of the CDR3 is TGTGCCAGCAGCCTGCGCGGACGCAGTGGGAGGACTGAAGCTTTCTTT. Translation gives CASSLRGRSGRTEAFF.

The chain couples TRBV4-1 to TRBJ2-3; 10 bases are a match to TRBD2. This CDR3 comprises 17 residues. The J segment lost 2 bases and the V segment lost 1 base, leaving 6 bases of the junction unmatched. Germline V lookup: CDR1 MGHRA, CDR2 YSYEKL. The CDR3 here is CASSQGPLAGFTDTQYF. The CDR3 DNA is TGCGCCAGCAGCCAAGGACCACTAGCGGGATTCACAGATACGCAGTATTTT.

The chain uses TRBV28 and TRBJ2-3; TRBD2 matches 12 bases. CDR1 and CDR2 from the germline V gene are MDHEN and SYDVKM. This CDR3 spans 16 amino acids. The junction had 4 bases not matched to a gene; V was cut back by 5 bases and J by 1 base. The CDR3 here is CASSPRTSGGTDTQYF. In DNA, the CDR3 is TGTGCCAGCAGTCCCCGGACTAGCGGGGGCACAGATACGCAGTATTTT.

This chain connects TRBV27 to TRBJ2-7, with 9 bases that match TRBD1. Losses at the gene ends were 5 bases for V and 2 bases for J; bases not matched to a gene: 13. The CDR3 sequence is 17 residues long. CDR1 MNHEY and CDR2 SMNVEV come from the germline V gene (reference sequence). This CDR3 is CASSPTRDREVPYEQYF. The DNA of the CDR3 is TGTGCCAGCAGTCCCACTCGGGACAGGGAGGTTCCCTACGAGCAGTACTTC.